The rows below give T cell receptor beta chains drawn from one sample of a study of blood T cell repertoires in COVID-19. Some clones are missing from TCRdb's copy, which holds only in-frame ones; the method was immunoSEQ multiplex PCR. The sample includes a few hundred thousand clones, over 80% of them seen just once. The material sequenced was peripheral blood. These receptors were collected from a man aged 30-40 years who had recovered from COVID-19. CDR3s include the opening cysteine and the closing phenylalanine or tryptophan. Each record gives: clone size, J gene, V gene, D gene, CDR3 DNA, CDR3 protein. The D gene is left open where the match is weak. Size is stated for part of the rows, as once, few or many counts, or as a class when the clone is expanded.

>-|TRBJ1-1|TRBV7-2|TRBD1
TGTGCCAGCAGCTCTGACAGGGTAGGGAGGACTGAAGCTTTCTTT
CASSSDRVGRTEAFF
>-|TRBJ2-5|TRBV9|TRBD2
TGTGCCAGCAGCGTAGCAGCCGGGGGGGAGACCCAGTACTTC
CASSVAAGGETQYF
>few|TRBJ2-2|TRBV27|-
TGTGCCAGCAGTCCCCCTTTGGGCTCCGGGGAGCTGTTTTTT
CASSPPLGSGELFF
>-|TRBJ2-3|TRBV12-3/TRBV12-4|-
TGTGCCAGCAGTTCAAGCACAGATACGCAGTATTTT
CASSSSTDTQYF
>-|TRBJ2-7|TRBV2|-
TGTGCCAGCAGTGAAGCGCTAACAGTCTCCTACGAGCAGTACTTC
CASSEALTVSYEQYF
>-|TRBJ2-3|TRBV13|TRBD1
TGTGCCAGCAGCCGGGGACAGGGGGATACGCAGTATTTT
CASSRGQGDTQYF
>-|TRBJ2-3|TRBV5-5|-
TGTGCCAGCAGCCGAGGGTCGGATACGCAGTATTTT
CASSRGSDTQYF
>few|TRBJ2-3|TRBV27|-
TGTGCCAGCACCCGTGGGGGGGCAAATACAGATACGCAGTATTTT
CASTRGGANTDTQYF
>-|TRBJ1-6|TRBV6-5|-
TGTGCCAGCAGCCAAGGGGCGGGAAATCATTCACCCCTCCACTTT
CASSQGAGNHSPLHF
>-|TRBJ1-6|TRBV5-1|-
TGCGCCAGCAGCTTGGGGGGCCCTGGGACACCCCTCCACTTT
CASSLGGPGTPLHF
>few|TRBJ1-3|TRBV5-5|TRBD1
TGTGCCAGCAGCTCAAGGACAGGGAGAGACACCATATATTTT
CASSSRTGRDTIYF
>-|TRBJ2-5|TRBV7-2|TRBD1
TGTGCCAGCAGCAGCCAACCCGGGACAGTAAAAGAGACCCAGTACTTC
CASSSQPGTVKETQYF
>-|TRBJ1-5|TRBV19|-
TGTGCCAGTAGTTTCGACAAATTCGGCAATCAGCCCCAGCATTTT
CASSFDKFGNQPQHF
>-|TRBJ2-2|TRBV29-1|-
TGCAGCGTTTCTACCGGACATTCCGGGGAGCTGTTTTTT
CSVSTGHSGELFF
>few|TRBJ2-7|TRBV2|TRBD1
TGTGCCAGCAGTGCTAGACTGCCGGGACAGGGGGCGTACGAGCAGTACTTC
CASSARLPGQGAYEQYF
>-|TRBJ1-2|TRBV5-1|-
TGCGCCAGCAGCTTTTGGGAAGGGGGCTATGGCTACACCTTC
CASSFWEGGYGYTF
>-|TRBJ2-1|TRBV19|TRBD2
TGTGCCAGTAGTGGCCTAGCGGGGCACAATGAGCAGTTCTTC
CASSGLAGHNEQFF
>-|TRBJ2-7|TRBV10-1|TRBD2
TGCGCCAGGGGAGGGCCCTACGAGCAGTACTTC
CARGGPYEQYF
>-|TRBJ1-3|TRBV5-1|-
TGCGCCAGCAGCCCGCGCGGGCCGAGCTCTGGAAACACCATATATTTT
CASSPRGPSSGNTIYF
>-|TRBJ1-6|TRBV10-3|TRBD1
TGTGCCATCTCGGACAGGGATCCATATAATTCACCCCTCCACTTT
CAISDRDPYNSPLHF
>-|TRBJ2-1|TRBV5-1|TRBD1
TGCGCCAGCACCCGGGGACAGGGAAGCTCCTACAATGAGCAGTTCTTC
CASTRGQGSSYNEQFF
>-|TRBJ1-4|TRBV7-7|TRBD1
TGTGCCAGCAGCCATAGTGGAGGGACAGCTTCGGAAAAACTGTTTTTT
CASSHSGGTASEKLFF
>-|TRBJ1-1|TRBV18|-
TGTGCCAGCTCACGCGAACGGAACACTGAAGCTTTCTTT
CASSRERNTEAFF
>-|TRBJ1-5|TRBV5-6|TRBD1
TGTGCCAGCAGCTGGGGGACAGGCAATCAGCCCCAGCATTTT
CASSWGTGNQPQHF
>-|TRBJ1-5|TRBV6-5|-
TGTGCCAGCAGCCCGGGGGTTAATCAGCCCCAGCATTTT
CASSPGVNQPQHF
>-|TRBJ2-2|TRBV11-3|TRBD1
TGTGCCAGCAGCTTAGGACAGGGGGACACCGGGGAGCTGTTTTTT
CASSLGQGDTGELFF
>-|TRBJ2-3|TRBV4-2|TRBD1
TGTGCCAGCAGCACCACCGGGACAGGGGGCACAGATACGCAGTATTTT
CASSTTGTGGTDTQYF
>-|TRBJ2-1|TRBV7-2|TRBD2
TGTGCCAGCAGCTTAGACGGGGGGATCTACAATGAGCAGTTCTTC
CASSLDGGIYNEQFF
>-|TRBJ2-6|TRBV2|-
TGTGCCACAACGCCCGGGGATCCTGGGGCCAACGTCCTGACTTTC
CATTPGDPGANVLTF
>-|TRBJ2-1|TRBV2|-
TGTGCCAGCAGTGGGCGGGGGCGCAATGAGCAGTTCTTC
CASSGRGRNEQFF
>-|TRBJ2-1|TRBV5-1|TRBD1
TGCGCCAGCAGCTTGTTTACAGGGGTAGATGAGCAGTTCTTC
CASSLFTGVDEQFF
>-|TRBJ2-2|TRBV10-2|TRBD1
TGCGCCAGCAGTGGTACAGGGGGCAGGACCGGGGAGCTGTTTTTT
CASSGTGGRTGELFF
>-|TRBJ1-1|TRBV28|-
TGTGCCAGCATCCGATCCCGGATTTCTGGGGGCGATCTGAACACTGAAGCTTTCTTT
CASIRSRISGGDLNTEAFF
>-|TRBJ2-5|TRBV7-7|TRBD1
TGTGCCAGCAGCTCTCTGGGACAGCCACAAGAGACCCAGTACTTC
CASSSLGQPQETQYF
>-|TRBJ2-6|TRBV4-2|TRBD2
TGTGCCAGCAGCCTACTTAGAAGCGGGGCTGGGGCCAACGTCCTGACTTTC
CASSLLRSGAGANVLTF
>once|TRBJ1-2|TRBV28|-
TGTGCCAGCAGTTTTGCAGGGAAGAGGGGCTACACCTTC
CASSFAGKRGYTF
>-|TRBJ1-2|TRBV23-1|TRBD1
TGCGCCAGCAGTCAAGGGACAGGATCTACCCTTGCTAACTATGGCTACACCTTC
CASSQGTGSTLANYGYTF
>-|TRBJ2-3|TRBV10-1|TRBD1
TGCGCCAGCAGCCACCGGGACAGGGAAATCACAGATACGCAGTATTTT
CASSHRDREITDTQYF
>few|TRBJ1-1|TRBV20-1|-
TGCAGTGCAGGTCCCCGCGGTCGAGCTTTCTTT
CSAGPRGRAFF
>-|TRBJ1-1|TRBV4-2|-
TGTGCCAGCAGCCAAGATTTCAGGGTAAGGGTAGCTGAAGCTTTCTTT
CASSQDFRVRVAEAFF
>-|TRBJ2-5|TRBV6-5|-
TGTGCCAGCAGTCGACTAGGCGCGGAGACCCAGTACTTC
CASSRLGAETQYF
>-|TRBJ2-2|TRBV7-6|TRBD1
TGTGCCAGCAGCTCAACCGGGACAGGGCACACCGGGGAGCTGTTTTTT
CASSSTGTGHTGELFF
>-|TRBJ1-6|TRBV19|TRBD1
TGTGCCAGTAGTATGTCAGGGGGGAATTCACCCCTCCACTTT
CASSMSGGNSPLHF